This T cell receptor (beta chain) is from a study of blood T cells in healthy people across ages. Notes on the study in general: Significant beta diversity loss was already apparent by age about 39, declining roughly linearly. More naive CD4+ cells and higher diversity marked long-lived donors relative to aged donors.

This CDR3 is built from 11 residues. V lost 4 bases to trimming and J lost 8 bases, with 8 bases between them. CDR1 MNHEY and CDR2 SVGEGT come from the germline V gene. Then a second PCR, running roughly 7 to 11 cycles, was carried out with a sample-barcoded 5' primer and a J-beta primer mix. One entry per CDR3 protein results from TCRdb running MiXCR on the 5' RACE reads. The data show about 1.1 million distinct CDR3 sequences, 30% to 40% seen once. On this clonotype: Its antigen is undetermined.

Healthy Caucasian individuals from Russia aged about 6 to 100 were enrolled as donors. This chain uses TRBV6-2 or TRBV6-3 with TRBJ1-2; no firm D call. Sequenced: blood. The source of this sequence is a man aged 18 to 29 in good health. CDR3 amino acids: CASSFTWGYTF. CDR3 coding DNA: TGTGCCAGCAGTTTCACCTGGGGCTACACCTTC.